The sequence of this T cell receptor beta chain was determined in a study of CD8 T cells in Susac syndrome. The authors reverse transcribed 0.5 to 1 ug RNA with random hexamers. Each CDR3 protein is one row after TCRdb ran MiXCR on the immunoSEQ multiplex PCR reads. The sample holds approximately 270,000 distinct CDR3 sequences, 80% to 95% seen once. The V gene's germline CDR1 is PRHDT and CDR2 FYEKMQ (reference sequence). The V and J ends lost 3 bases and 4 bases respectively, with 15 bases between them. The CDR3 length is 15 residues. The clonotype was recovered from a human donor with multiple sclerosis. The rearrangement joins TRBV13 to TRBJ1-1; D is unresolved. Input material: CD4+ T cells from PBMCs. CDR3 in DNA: TGTGCCAGCAGCTTCTCCCAGGAATGGGTCACTGAAGCTTTCTTT. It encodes CASSFSQEWVTEAFF.